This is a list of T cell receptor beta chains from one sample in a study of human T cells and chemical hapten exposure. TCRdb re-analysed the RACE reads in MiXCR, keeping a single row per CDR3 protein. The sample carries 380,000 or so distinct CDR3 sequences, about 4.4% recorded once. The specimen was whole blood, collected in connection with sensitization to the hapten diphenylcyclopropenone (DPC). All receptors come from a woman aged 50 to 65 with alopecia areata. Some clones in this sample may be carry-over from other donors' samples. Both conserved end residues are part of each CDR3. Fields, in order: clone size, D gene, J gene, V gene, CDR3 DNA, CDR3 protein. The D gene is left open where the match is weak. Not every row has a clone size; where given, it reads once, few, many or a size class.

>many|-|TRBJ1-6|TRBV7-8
TGTGCCAGCAGCTTAGAGGCCGGGGATAATTCACCCCTCCACTTT
CASSLEAGDNSPLHF
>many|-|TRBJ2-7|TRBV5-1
TGCGCCAGCAGCCCAGGGACGTTGGCTGGGGAGCAGTACTTC
CASSPGTLAGEQYF
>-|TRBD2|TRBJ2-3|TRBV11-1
TGTGCCAGCAGCTCTAGCGGGGGGGCCCGTCCCACAGATACGCAGTATTTT
CASSSSGGARPTDTQYF
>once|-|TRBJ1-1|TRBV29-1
TGCAGCGTCAACGAGATGAACACTGAAGCTTTCTTT
CSVNEMNTEAFF
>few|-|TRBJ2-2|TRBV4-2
TGTGCCAGCAGCCAAGAGGCGAACACCGGGGAGCTGTTTTTT
CASSQEANTGELFF
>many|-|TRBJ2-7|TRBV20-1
TGCAGTGCTAGAGATCCCTCTTGGGAGCAGTACTTC
CSARDPSWEQYF
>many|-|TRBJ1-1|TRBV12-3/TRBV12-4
TGTGCCAGCAGTTTGTGGCAGTACACTGAAGCTTTCTTT
CASSLWQYTEAFF
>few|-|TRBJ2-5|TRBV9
TGTGCCAGCAGCGTAGCGGGTTCCGATCTGGAGACCCAGTACTTC
CASSVAGSDLETQYF
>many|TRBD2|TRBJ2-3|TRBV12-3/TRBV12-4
TGTGCCAGCAGCAGCGGGGGGAAGACGGATACGCAGTATTTT
CASSSGGKTDTQYF
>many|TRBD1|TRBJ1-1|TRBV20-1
TGCAGTGCTAGAGATTCCACGACAGGGAGAGTGAACACTGAAGCTTTCTTT
CSARDSTTGRVNTEAFF
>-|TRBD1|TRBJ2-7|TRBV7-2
TGTGCCAGCAACTTAGAGCCAGGGGGCAACTACGAGCAGTACTTC
CASNLEPGGNYEQYF
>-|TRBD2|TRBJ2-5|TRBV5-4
TGTGCCAGCAGCTTGACTAGCGGGACCCAAGAGACCCAGTACTTC
CASSLTSGTQETQYF
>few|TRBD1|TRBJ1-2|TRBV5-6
TGTGCCAGCAGGGTGACAGGGGGGTATGGCTACACCTTC
CASRVTGGYGYTF
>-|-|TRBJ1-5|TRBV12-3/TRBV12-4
TGTGCCAGCAGTTTGGTAGTTACGTTGAGGCCTGGAGGGAACAATCAGCCCCAGCATTTT
CASSLVVTLRPGGNNQPQHF
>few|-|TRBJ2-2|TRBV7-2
TGTGCCAGCAGCTTACCCACGCACACCGGGGAGCTGTTTTTT
CASSLPTHTGELFF
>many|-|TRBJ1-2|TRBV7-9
TGTGCCAGCAGCTTAGGAGCCAGAGCTAACTATGGCTACACCTTC
CASSLGARANYGYTF
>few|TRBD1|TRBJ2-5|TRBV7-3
TGTGCCAGCAGCAACCGGGACAGGAAAGAGACCCAGTACTTC
CASSNRDRKETQYF
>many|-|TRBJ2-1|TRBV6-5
TGTGCCAGCAGTGGTCGGACAGGGAGGGATGAGCAGTTCTTC
CASSGRTGRDEQFF
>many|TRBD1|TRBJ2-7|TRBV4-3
TGCGCCAGCAGCCTCCAGGGGGCGGACGAGCAGTACTTC
CASSLQGADEQYF
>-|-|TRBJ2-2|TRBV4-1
TGCACCAGCAGCCAAGTAGGAAATAACGCCGGGGAGCTGTTTTTT
CTSSQVGNNAGELFF
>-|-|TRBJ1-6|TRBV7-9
TGTGCCAGCACCTTAGGGACCGAAAATTCACCCCTCCACTTT
CASTLGTENSPLHF
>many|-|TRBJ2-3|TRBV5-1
TGCGCCAGCAGCTTGGATGGAGGTACGCAGTATTTT
CASSLDGGTQYF
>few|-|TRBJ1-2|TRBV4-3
TGCGCCAGCAGCCAAGATAATTTCGCAGGGAACTATGGCTACACCTTC
CASSQDNFAGNYGYTF
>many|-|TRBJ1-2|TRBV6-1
TGTGCCAGCAGCATCAGTTCTAACTATGGCTACACCTTC
CASSISSNYGYTF
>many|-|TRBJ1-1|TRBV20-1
TGCAGTGCTAGAGATCCAGTGAACACTGAAGCTTTCTTT
CSARDPVNTEAFF
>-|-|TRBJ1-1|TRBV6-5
TGTGCCAGCAGCGCGCCAGGGAAGAACACTGAAGCTTTCTTT
CASSAPGKNTEAFF
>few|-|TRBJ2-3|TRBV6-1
TGTGCCAGCAGTGATCCCGGTACGCAGTATTTT
CASSDPGTQYF
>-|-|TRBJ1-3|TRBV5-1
TGCGCCAGCAGCTCTGGGACAGGAAACACCATATATTTT
CASSSGTGNTIYF
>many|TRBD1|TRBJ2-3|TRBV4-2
TGTGCCAGCACATGGTTCAGGGGGACGGCGACAGATACGCAGTATTTT
CASTWFRGTATDTQYF
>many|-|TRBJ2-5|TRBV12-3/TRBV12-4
TGTGCCAGCAGTTTTACGGGGGGCCTCCAAGAGACCCAGTACTTC
CASSFTGGLQETQYF
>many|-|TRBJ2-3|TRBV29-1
TGCAGCGTCGTATACAGCACAGATACGCAGTATTTT
CSVVYSTDTQYF
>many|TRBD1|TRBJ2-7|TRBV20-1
TGCAGTGCTTGGGACAGGGGAAAATACGAGCAGTACTTC
CSAWDRGKYEQYF
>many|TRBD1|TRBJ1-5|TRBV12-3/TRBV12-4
TGTGCCAGCAGCCCCGGGACAGGGGGTTGGGAGCCCCAGCATTTT
CASSPGTGGWEPQHF
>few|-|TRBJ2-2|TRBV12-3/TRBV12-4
TGTGCCAGCAGTGCCCGCGGCAGCTTCACCGGGGAGCTGTTTTTT
CASSARGSFTGELFF
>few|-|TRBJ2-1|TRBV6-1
TGTGCCAGCAGTGAAACGTGGGGTGAGCAGTTCTTC
CASSETWGEQFF
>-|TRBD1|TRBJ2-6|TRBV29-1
TGCAGCGTCGGACAGGGGGCGTGGGGGGCCAACGTCCTGACTTTC
CSVGQGAWGANVLTF
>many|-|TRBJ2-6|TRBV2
TGTGCCAGCAGCCCCCAGGGAAGCTCTGGGGCCAACGTCCTGACTTTC
CASSPQGSSGANVLTF
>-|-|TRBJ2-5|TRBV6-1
TGTGCCAGCAGTGAATCCGGCGGTCCGGAGACCCAGTACTTC
CASSESGGPETQYF
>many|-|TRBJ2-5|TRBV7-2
TGTGCCAGCAGCTCACCGAGGGCAGGGCGAGAGACCCAGTACTTC
CASSSPRAGRETQYF
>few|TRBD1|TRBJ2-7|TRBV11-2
TGTGCCAGCAGCCCCCGACAGGGAACCGGCGAGCAGTACTTC
CASSPRQGTGEQYF
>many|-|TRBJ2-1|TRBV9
TGTGCCAGCAGCGTAGGGGTCGGGAGCTCCTACAATGAGCAGTTCTTC
CASSVGVGSSYNEQFF
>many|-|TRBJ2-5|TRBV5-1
TGCGCCAGCAGCTTGGATACAGGGTACCAAGAGACCCAGTACTTC
CASSLDTGYQETQYF
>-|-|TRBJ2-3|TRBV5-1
TGCGCCAGCGGCCTACAGGGAACACGAAGCACAGATACGCAGTATTTT
CASGLQGTRSTDTQYF
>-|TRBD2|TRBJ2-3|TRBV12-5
TGTGCTAGTGGCACGCAACCGAGGGGGATAGCGGGGCCGGTTAGCACAGATACGCAGTATTTT
CASGTQPRGIAGPVSTDTQYF
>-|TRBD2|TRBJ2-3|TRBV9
TGTGCCAGCACGGGACTAGCGGGGGGCCTCCACACAGATACGCAGTATTTT
CASTGLAGGLHTDTQYF
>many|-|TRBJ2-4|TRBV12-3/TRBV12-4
TGTGCCAGCAGTTTCGGGGCAGCCAAAAACATTCAGTACTTC
CASSFGAAKNIQYF
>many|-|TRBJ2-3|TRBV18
TGTGCCAGCTCACCGTTACCGGGACAACCCTACACAGATACGCAGTATTTT
CASSPLPGQPYTDTQYF
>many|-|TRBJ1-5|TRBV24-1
TGTGCCACCAGTGGCGGCAGCCGCAATCAGCCCCAGCATTTT
CATSGGSRNQPQHF
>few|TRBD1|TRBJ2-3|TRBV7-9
TGTGCCAGCACCTTGACAGGGCAGGATACGCAGTATTTT
CASTLTGQDTQYF